Each of the 14 T cell receptor beta chains below was sequenced from the same sample in a study of Graves' ophthalmopathy and Graves' hyperthyroidism. Amplified material comprised TCR beta CDR3 regions derived from RNA transcripts. First-round RT-PCR with HTBI primers preceded a second-round multiplex PCR. TCRdb re-derived calls from the multiplex PCR reads in MiXCR, one entry per CDR3 protein. Here the sample spans 200,000 to 250,000 distinct CDR3 sequences, around 28% being singletons. Sequencing was carried out using peripheral blood. The receptors stem from a man aged 50-59 years with Graves' ophthalmopathy.

This clonotype has ten or more counts. The chain couples TRBV20-1 to TRBJ2-7, with 10 bases identical to TRBD2. This CDR3 region has 13 residues. CDR1 DFQATT and CDR2 SNEGSKA come from the germline V gene (reference sequence). Germline trimming cut 5 bases from V and 5 bases from J; bases unmatched to any gene: 6. The CDR3 DNA is TGCAGTGCTTTAGCGGGAGGTTCTAACGAGCAGTACTTC. Translation gives CSALAGGSNEQYF.

The V and J genes are TRBV7-8 and TRBJ1-5; 9 bases are a match to TRBD1. CDR3 length equals 16 residues. V trimming: 5 bases; J trimming: 0 bases; junction bases outside the gene matches: 5. Germline V gives CDR1 SGHVS, CDR2 FQNEAQ. The CDR3 bases are TGTGCCAGCAGCAGTGACAGGGGGTATAGCAATCAGCCCCAGCATTTT. It specifies CASSSDRGYSNQPQHF. Based on the CDR3 plus reference TRBV7-8 and TRBJ1-5, the full variable domain is GAGVSQSPRYKVAKRGQDVALRCDPISGHVSLFWYQQALGQGPEFLTYFQNEAQLDKSGLPSDRFFAERPEGSVSTLKIQRTQQEDSAVYLCASSSDRGYSNQPQHFGDGTRLSIL.

In this sample, this clonotype turned up many times. This rearrangement joins TRBV20-1 to TRBJ1-6; the D is unclear. V gave up 0 bases and J gave up 9 bases, with 6 bases separating them. Looked up from germline, CDR1 is DFQATT and CDR2 is SNEGSKA (reference sequence). The CDR3 covers 12 residues. The CDR3 reads CSARDRGSPLHF. For the CDR3, the DNA is TGCAGTGCTAGAGATCGCGGTTCACCCCTCCACTTT.

The chain's CDR3 is CASSPDLVNTEAFF. The CDR3 DNA reads as TGCGCCAGCAGCCCGGATCTGGTGAACACTGAAGCTTTCTTT. V and J are TRBV5-1 and TRBJ1-1; D call uncertain. The germline CDR1 and CDR2 sequences are SGHRS and YFSETQ. Trimming took off 4 bases at V and 0 bases at J, with 10 bases between the two ends. The CDR3 is 14 amino acids.

This clonotype has ten or more counts. J is TRBJ2-7 and V is TRBV9; perhaps TRBD1 as D (6 bases). V lost 0 bases and J 3 bases, leaving 10 bases between the germline ends. Germline V lookup: CDR1 SGDLS, CDR2 YYNGEE. The CDR3 is 14 amino acids. CDR3 protein: CASSVGGHDYEQYF. The CDR3 region has the DNA TGTGCCAGCAGCGTAGGGGGACACGACTACGAGCAGTACTTC.

This clonotype was picked up many times. J is TRBJ2-7 and V is TRBV11-2; D is possibly TRBD1 (6 bases). From germline, CDR1 is SGHAT and CDR2 FQNNGV. The CDR3 length is 14 residues. V was trimmed by 5 bases and J by 3 bases, leaving 14 bases between them. Here the CDR3 reads CASSLGQGNYEQYF. CDR3 DNA sequence: TGTGCCAGCAGCCTAGGGCAGGGGAACTACGAGCAGTACTTC.

The chain employs TRBV6-5 and TRBJ1-6, with 7 bases lining up with TRBD1. J was trimmed by 7 bases and V by 2 bases; bases with no gene match: 2. The CDR3 spans 14 residues. In germline, CDR1 is MNHEY, CDR2 SVGAGI. CDR3 in amino acids: CASSYNRGNSPLHF. The CDR3 coding sequence is TGTGCCAGCAGTTACAACAGGGGAAATTCACCCCTCCACTTT.

This clonotype was detected only once. J is TRBJ1-5 and V is TRBV12-3 or TRBV12-4; the D is unclear. Trimming stripped 5 bases from V and 3 bases from J, with 8 bases between. The CDR3 covers 13 residues. The CDR3 nucleotides are TGTGCCAGCAGTAAGGGCTACAATCAGCCCCAGCATTTT. Protein sequence: CASSKGYNQPQHF.

At least ten counts were recorded for this clonotype. The chain combines TRBV6-5 with TRBJ1-6; unclear D gene. This CDR3 comprises 16 residues. Deletions cut 7 bases from V and 2 bases from J, with 15 bases between. CDR1 and CDR2 from the germline V gene are MNHEY and SVGAGI. CDR3 residues: CASTPKGITYNSPLHF. The CDR3 DNA follows: TGTGCCAGCACCCCCAAGGGTATAACCTATAATTCACCCCTCCACTTT.

This clonotype appeared many times. The J gene is TRBJ1-6, the V gene TRBV11-2; possibly TRBD1 for D (6 bases). The CDR3 totals 15 residues. Germline loops: CDR1 SGHAT, CDR2 FQNNGV. V was pared by 2 bases and J by 6 bases, with 11 bases between. The chain's CDR3 is CASSLTTGFNSPLHF. The CDR3 nucleotides are TGTGCCAGCAGCTTAACAACAGGGTTTAATTCACCCCTCCACTTT.

This chain joins TRBV12-3 or TRBV12-4 and TRBJ2-5; 7 nucleotides align to TRBD2. The V and J ends lost 6 bases and 3 bases, in that order; junction bases with no gene match: 10. CDR3 size: 15 residues. The CDR3 reads CASSPGEGRKETQYF. In nucleotides, the CDR3 is TGTGCCAGCAGCCCGGGGGAGGGACGTAAAGAGACCCAGTACTTC.

This clonotype was seen at least ten times. V and J are TRBV29-1 and TRBJ1-2; TRBD1 might be the D (6 bases). CDR1 and CDR2 (germline): SQVTM, ANQGSEA. CDR3 length equals 13 residues. V dropped 3 bases and J dropped 4 bases, with 12 bases sitting between them. CDR3 in amino acids: CSVDGGAIYGYTF. CDR3 nucleotide sequence: TGCAGCGTTGACGGGGGCGCGATCTATGGCTACACCTTC.

The chain is built from TRBV12-5 and TRBJ1-1; D is unresolved. CDR1 and CDR2 (germline): LGHNT, FRNRAP. The CDR3 sequence is 13 residues long. V was pared by 6 bases and J by 1 base, with 9 bases between. The CDR3 bases are TGTGCTAGTGGACCAACCGGGAACACTGAAGCTTTCTTT. Its translation is CASGPTGNTEAFF.

This clonotype was counted many times. The rearrangement uses TRBV6-1 and TRBJ1-1, with 7 bases lining up with TRBD1. Germline CDR1 and CDR2: MNHNS and SASEGT. CDR3 length equals 15 residues. With V trimmed by 7 bases and J by 3 bases, 11 bases remained unmatched. The CDR3 region is CASTVKGQPYTEAFF. The CDR3 region has the DNA TGTGCCAGCACCGTAAAGGGACAGCCATACACTGAAGCTTTCTTT.